This TCR beta chain was sequenced for a study of glioma-infiltrating T cells. The study, taken as a whole, reports: Non-neoplastic patients had below-expected tissue-blood divergence, while all gliomas exceeded expectation.

This clonotype has a handful of counts. Its matching antigen is unknown. The J segment lost 3 bases and the V segment lost 4 bases, leaving 16 bases of the junction unmatched. Germline V gene lookup returns CDR1 LGHDT and CDR2 YNNKEL (reference sequence). The CDR3 length is 21 residues. Amplification of TCR alpha and beta CDR3 regions from RNA used iRepertoire nested multiplex PCR. For one-step reverse transcription and amplification, about 85-400 ng of tissue mRNA or PBMC total RNA was used. From the multiplex PCR reads, TCRdb called clonotypes with MiXCR, one entry per CDR3 protein. The repertoire includes about 180,000 distinct CDR3 sequences, more than 35% of them detected once, and around 5% sits in the top ten.

Sequenced sample: glioma tissue, nonneoplastic brain tissue, or PBMCs (not recorded which). The rearrangement links TRBV3-1 to TRBJ2-1; 15 nucleotides align to TRBD2. This TCR was recovered from a human donor with low-grade glioma or glioblastoma, undergoing nonglioma brain surgery, or in good health (not recorded which). CDR3: CASSPRTSGREAKNRYNEQFF. The CDR3 bases are TGTGCCAGCAGCCCTAGGACTAGCGGGAGGGAAGCCAAGAACCGCTACAATGAGCAGTTCTTC.